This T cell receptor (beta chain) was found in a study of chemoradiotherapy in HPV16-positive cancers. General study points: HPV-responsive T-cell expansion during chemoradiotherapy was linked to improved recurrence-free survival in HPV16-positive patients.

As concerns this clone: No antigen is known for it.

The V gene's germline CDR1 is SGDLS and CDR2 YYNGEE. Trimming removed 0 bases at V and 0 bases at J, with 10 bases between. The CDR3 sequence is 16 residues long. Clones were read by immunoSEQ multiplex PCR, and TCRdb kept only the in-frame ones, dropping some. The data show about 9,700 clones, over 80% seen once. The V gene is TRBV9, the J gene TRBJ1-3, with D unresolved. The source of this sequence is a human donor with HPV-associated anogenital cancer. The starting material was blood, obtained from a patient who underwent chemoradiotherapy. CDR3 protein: CASSVGVGASGNTIYF. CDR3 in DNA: TGTGCCAGCAGCGTAGGGGTCGGAGCCTCTGGAAACACCATATATTTT. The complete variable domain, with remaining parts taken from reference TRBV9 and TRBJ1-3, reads DSGVTQTPKHLITATGQRVTLRCSPRSGDLSVYWYQQSLDQGLQFLIQYYNGEERAKGNILERFSAQQFPDLHSELNLSSLELGDSALYFCASSVGVGASGNTIYFGEGSWLTVV.